This T cell receptor (beta chain) was retrieved from a study of blood T cell repertoires in COVID-19 (dated by TCRdb to the early 2020s). Regarding the complete study: Samples covering the acute and convalescent phases of COVID-19 were provided by collaborators in the United States, Italy and Spain. The material from the prospective study consisted of cDNA or gDNA derived from T cells, B-cell-depleted T cells, or PBMCs. Subjects who had been exposed to COVID-19, were actively infected with it, or had recovered from it provided the deeply sampled blood TCRbeta repertoires that made up the dataset. The repertoires were released in a freely available public database meant as a resource for research on the immune response to SARS-CoV-2. The samples were drawn from the first 160 participants of the ongoing ImmuneRACE study and from over a thousand subjects provided by 6 global collaborators. Sample metadata almost always included a de-identified subject ID, COVID-19 status, age in years and sex. HLA class I and class II types, where available, came from metadata supplied by the sample provider rather than from assay-based typing. What the work shows at the level of the full study, not this receptor alone: How much clinical and demographic metadata was included differed by source and by participant, and the metadata was provided uncurated.

Concerning this clone: No antigen is known for it. It has no much larger one-base neighbor in the sample; base qualities were not kept.

The collaborating institutions used their own protocols to collect whole blood in K2EDTA tubes. Collaborator samples were shipped for TCRbeta analysis as frozen whole blood, isolated PBMCs, or DNA extracted from either sample type. TCRbeta CDR3 regions were amplified from genomic DNA by means of the immunoSEQ Assay, a bias-controlled multiplex PCR. As for how the authors treated the data: Within the assay, amplification of reference gene primers was used to estimate how many nucleated cells each sample contained. Sequence reads were collapsed and filtered to measure the absolute abundance of every unique TCRbeta CDR3 rearrangement. For each sample, productive Simpson clonality was calculated as the square root of Simpson's diversity index over productive rearrangements. In its TCRdb copy, this immuneACCESS table keeps in-frame sequences only and misses some clones. Where compared with another copy, unresolved V genes explain less than half of these, and the others have no known cause. The V and J calls and clone size were taken over from that table, and D and trimming were inferred from the DNA. The sample yields under 300,000 clones; approximately 80% were counted once. The ten biggest clones cover about 3.2% of the sample.

The sequenced sample was peripheral blood. The receptor comes from a woman in her late teens or twenties with acute or convalescent COVID-19.

CDR3 loop: CASTGGTSGRPWGEQFF. The sequenced DNA: TGTGCCAGTACCGGGGGGACTAGCGGGCGGCCCTGGGGTGAGCAGTTCTTC. The receptor chain draws on TRBV19 and TRBJ2-1; 12 of the junction bases match TRBD2. V is trimmed back by 7 bases and J by 9 bases, and the junction contains 16 bases that no gene match accounts for. From the cysteine up to the phenylalanine, the CDR3 has a length of 17 residues. Of all the DNA, just the CDR3 is kept, 51 bases in frame from base 1. Sequences LNHDA (CDR1) and SQIVND (CDR2) are obtained from the germline V gene (reference sequence).